The 32 T cell receptor beta chains reported below all come from one sample, sequenced in a study of control samples from healthy donors and cancer patients. Produced via immunoSEQ multiplex PCR; TCRdb's table is partial and in-frame only. The data contain more than 50,000 clones, 70% to 90% of them singletons. Sequenced: blood. The receptors here all came from a man in his fifties or sixties in good health.

The chain carries TRBV28 and TRBJ1-2; 7 bases match TRBD1. This CDR3 is 13 amino acids long. Germline V gene sequence: CDR1 MDHEN, CDR2 SYDVKM. V gave up 5 bases and J gave up 4 bases; unmatched junction bases: 4. CDR3 region: CASSVDRVYGYTF. Here the CDR3 DNA reads TGTGCCAGCAGTGTAGACAGGGTCTATGGCTACACCTTC.

This chain's CDR3 is CSVEDTQKFNEQYF. The CDR3 bases are TGCAGCGTTGAAGATACGCAGAAATTCAACGAGCAGTACTTC. The chain couples TRBV29-1 to TRBJ2-7; D is unclear. The CDR3 consists of 14 residues. Trimming cost V 0 bases and J 5 bases, with 14 bases left between them. Germline lookup yields CDR1 SQVTM and CDR2 ANQGSEA.

This clone was counted a single time. This chain connects TRBV19 to TRBJ1-1; maybe TRBD1 (6 bases). Trimming pared 8 bases from V and 1 base from J, leaving 11 bases between. The CDR3 contains 13 residues. Germline-derived CDR1 and CDR2 are LNHDA and SQIVND (reference sequence). CDR3 sequence (DNA): TGTGCCAGTGCGCTGGACAGGAACACTGAAGCTTTCTTT. Its protein is CASALDRNTEAFF.

The rearrangement links TRBV11-2 to TRBJ2-7; 8 bases are shared with TRBD2. CDR1 is SGHAT and CDR2 is FQNNGV in the germline V gene. The CDR3 sequence is 13 residues long. The ends lost 6 bases at V and 6 bases at J; junction bases unmatched: 7. This CDR3 is CASRPGGSLEQYF. The CDR3 DNA sequence: TGTGCCAGCAGACCGGGGGGGTCCCTCGAGCAGTACTTC.

This clone is a singleton in its sample. V usage is TRBV18 and J usage is TRBJ2-5; D perhaps matches TRBD2 (6 bases). The CDR3 contains 15 residues. V was trimmed by 3 bases and J by 4 bases, leaving 15 bases between them. Germline assignment: CDR1 KGHSH and CDR2 LQKENI. The CDR3 loop is CASSPGRLEGETQYF. CDR3 DNA: TGTGCCAGCTCACCGGGCCGGCTGGAGGGAGAGACCCAGTACTTC.

This clone was seen a single time. The V and J genes are TRBV19 and TRBJ2-3; maybe TRBD2 (6 bases). CDR3 length: 13 residues. V was pared by 5 bases and J by 0 bases, with 6 bases between. The germline CDR1 and CDR2 sequences are LNHDA and SQIVND (reference sequence). CDR3 region: CASSGTSTDTQYF. The CDR3 nucleotides are TGTGCCAGTAGTGGGACTAGCACAGATACGCAGTATTTT. The entire variable domain, with the rest obtained from reference TRBV19 and TRBJ2-3, is as follows: DGGITQSPKYLFRKEGQNVTLSCEQNLNHDAMYWYRQDPGQGLRLIYYSQIVNDFQKGDIAEGYSVSREKKESFPLTVTSAQKNPTAFYLCASSGTSTDTQYFGPGTRLTVL.

The chain links TRBV6-5 to TRBJ1-5, with D perhaps TRBD1 (5 bases). Per the germline V gene, CDR1 is MNHEY and CDR2 is SVGAGI. The CDR3 consists of 14 residues. The CDR3 here is CVAGISFKDQPQHF. The CDR3 DNA sequence: TGTGTTGCAGGGATTAGCTTTAAGGACCAGCCCCAGCATTTT.

The chain is built from TRBV25-1 and TRBJ1-2; D uncertain. Germline V CDR1 and CDR2: MGHDK, SYGVNS. The CDR3 spans 12 residues. V lost 2 bases and J lost 3, with 4 bases in between. The CDR3 reads CASSETDYGYTF. CDR3 DNA sequence: TGTGCCAGCAGTGAAACAGACTATGGCTACACCTTC.

The rearrangement links TRBV11-2 to TRBJ2-3; TRBD2 matches at 8 bases. V dropped 2 bases and J dropped 0; count of bases not matched to a gene: 4. This CDR3 comprises 16 residues. Germline CDR1 reads SGHAT; CDR2 reads FQNNGV. CDR3 nucleotides: TGTGCCAGCAGCTTAAGGTTAGCGGGAAGCACAGATACGCAGTATTTT. Translated, it gives CASSLRLAGSTDTQYF.

The chain is built from TRBV14 and TRBJ2-7; weak D call: TRBD2 (6 bases). The germline V gene has CDR1 SGHDN and CDR2 FVKESK. Between the trimmed V and J ends, which lost 4 bases and 2 bases, there was a span of 18 bases. The CDR3 runs to 16 residues. DNA for the CDR3: TGTGCCAGCAGCCCCTTCCTGACGGGGGAACCCTACGAGCAGTACTTC. Its translation is CASSPFLTGEPYEQYF. The whole variable domain, remainder taken from reference TRBV14 and TRBJ2-7, is EAGVTQFPSHSVIEKGQTVTLRCDPISGHDNLYWYRRVMGKEIKFLLHFVKESKQDESGMPNNRFLAERTGGTYSTLKVQPAELEDSGVYFCASSPFLTGEPYEQYFGPGTRLTVT.

In DNA, the CDR3 is TGTGCCAGCGCCGGGACAGGGGATCAGCCCCAGCATTTT. Translation gives CASAGTGDQPQHF. The chain combines TRBV19 with TRBJ1-5; 10 positions match TRBD1. V shed 9 bases, J shed 5 bases, and the junction held 4 bases outside the gene matches. Looked up from germline, CDR1 is LNHDA and CDR2 is SQIVND (reference sequence). This CDR3 has 13 amino acids.

Note on this clone: At the DNA level, this CDR3 is encoded by other sequences in the same sample as well. J is TRBJ2-1 and V is TRBV7-2, with TRBD2 matching 10 bases. The CDR3 contains 15 residues. With 3 bases clipped from V and 6 bases from J, the junction kept 5 bases outside the gene matches. Germline CDR1 reads SGHTA; CDR2 reads FQGNSA. CDR3 residues: CASSFKAGGGNEQFF. CDR3 sequence (DNA): TGTGCCAGCAGCTTCAAAGCGGGAGGGGGCAATGAGCAGTTCTTC. Combining the CDR3 with reference TRBV7-2 and TRBJ2-1 gives the whole variable domain GAGVSQSPSNKVTEKGKDVELRCDPISGHTALYWYRQSLGQGLEFLIYFQGNSAPDKSGLPSDRFSAERTGGSVSTLTIQRTQQEDSAVYLCASSFKAGGGNEQFFGPGTRLTVL.

The rearrangement links TRBV5-3 to TRBJ2-7; no firm D call. TRBV5-3 belongs to the ORF category, with a function that is uncertain. The V and J ends lost 7 bases and 2 bases respectively, with 16 bases between them. CDR3 length: 14 residues. As DNA, the CDR3 is TGTGCCAGATCCTTGGTAGCTGCGCCCTACGAGCAGTACTTC. Its protein product is CARSLVAAPYEQYF.

As regards this clone: Other nucleotide sequences in the sample specify the same CDR3. V is TRBV28 and J is TRBJ1-5; 8 bases fit TRBD1. Trimming cost V 3 bases and J 2 bases; bases outside gene matches: 0. In germline, CDR1 is MDHEN, CDR2 SYDVKM. The CDR3 has 14 residues. The CDR3 is CASSLGQGNQPQHF. The CDR3 region has the DNA TGTGCCAGCAGTTTGGGACAGGGCAATCAGCCCCAGCATTTT.

V usage is TRBV2 and J usage is TRBJ1-2; no definite D call. The CDR3 extends over 12 amino acids. Trimming shortened V by 6 bases and J by 8 bases, and 13 bases separated the two germline ends. Germline CDR1 reads SNHLY; CDR2 reads FYNNEI. The CDR3 DNA is TGTGCCAGCAGGGGTGAGATCAGGGGCTACACCTTC. It is translated as CASRGEIRGYTF.

In nucleotides, the CDR3 is TGTGCCAGCAGCCTCTCGGGAGGGGCGACTGAAGCTTTCTTT. Translating it yields CASSLSGGATEAFF. The rearrangement uses TRBV5-6 and TRBJ1-1, with a possible D match to TRBD1 (5 bases). V lost 4 bases, J lost 5 bases, and 15 bases lay in between. The V gene's germline CDR1 is SGHDT and CDR2 YYEEEE. The CDR3 covers 14 residues.

V gene TRBV7-2 combines with J gene TRBJ2-1, with TRBD1 matching 8 bases. This CDR3 has 15 residues. The junction had 2 bases not matched to a gene; V was cut back by 4 bases and J by 0 bases. Germline V gives CDR1 SGHTA, CDR2 FQGNSA. The CDR3 DNA is TGTGCCAGCAGCTCCCAGGGGGCCTCCTACAATGAGCAGTTCTTC. Translated: CASSSQGASYNEQFF.

The chain has TRBV9 and TRBJ1-1; D call uncertain. The V gene's germline CDR1 is SGDLS and CDR2 YYNGEE. The V end lost 7 bases, the J end lost 3 bases, and 13 bases lay between the germline ends. The CDR3 has 13 amino acids. The CDR3 nucleotides read TGTGCCAGCGCCCGGGCTTCGGACACTGAAGCTTTCTTT. Its translation is CASARASDTEAFF.

The J gene is TRBJ2-7, the V gene TRBV28, with 7 bases identical to TRBD1. This CDR3 is built from 12 residues. Germline CDR1 and CDR2: MDHEN and SYDVKM. V was pared by 5 bases and J by 8 bases, with 6 bases of the junction left unmatched. CDR3 protein: CASSGDSIKQYF. The CDR3 region has the DNA TGTGCCAGCAGTGGGGACAGTATCAAGCAGTACTTC.

The chain employs TRBV19 and TRBJ1-1; D is uncertain. Trimming removed 4 bases from V and 5 bases from J, with 17 bases in between. Germline V CDR1 and CDR2: LNHDA, SQIVND (reference sequence). This CDR3 comprises 15 residues. The CDR3 sequence is CASSNPFEGKTEAFF. Here the CDR3 DNA reads TGTGCCAGTAGTAACCCCTTCGAGGGTAAGACTGAAGCTTTCTTT. The full variable domain, rest sourced from reference TRBV19 and TRBJ1-1, is DGGITQSPKYLFRKEGQNVTLSCEQNLNHDAMYWYRQDPGQGLRLIYYSQIVNDFQKGDIAEGYSVSREKKESFPLTVTSAQKNPTAFYLCASSNPFEGKTEAFFGQGTRLTVV.

The count of this clone is one. The rearrangement joins TRBV7-9 to TRBJ1-4; the D is unclear. Trimming cost V 3 bases and J 7 bases, with 9 bases left between them. Germline V gives CDR1 SEHNR, CDR2 FQNEAQ (reference sequence). CDR3 size: 13 residues. For the CDR3, the DNA is TGTGCCAGCAGCTTCGGTCCAGGTGAAAAACTGTTTTTT. Translation: CASSFGPGEKLFF.

This chain uses TRBV6-5 with TRBJ2-3; D may be TRBD1 or TRBD2 (5 bases each). The CDR3 is 15 residues long. Trimming stripped 7 bases from V and 0 bases from J, with 14 bases between. CDR1 and CDR2 (germline): MNHEY, SVGAGI. The CDR3 DNA is TGTGCCAGCACGGCCTTTGGGGGTAGCACAGATACGCAGTATTTT. It encodes CASTAFGGSTDTQYF.

The chain recombines TRBV19 with TRBJ2-7; 7 nucleotides align to TRBD2. The CDR3 loop spans 13 amino acids. V was pared by 1 base and J by 6 bases, with 3 bases of the junction left unmatched. The germline V gene has CDR1 LNHDA and CDR2 SQIVND (reference sequence). The CDR3, as DNA: TGTGCCAGTAGTATAGGGGGAGGGCTCGAGCAGTACTTC. This gives the protein CASSIGGGLEQYF.

The rearrangement uses TRBV7-6 and TRBJ2-7; 7 nucleotides align to TRBD2. V dropped 5 bases and J dropped 2; count of bases not matched to a gene: 9. Germline assignment: CDR1 SGHVS and CDR2 FNYEAQ. This CDR3 has 15 amino acids. The CDR3 DNA reads TGTGCCAGCAGCCAAGGGCCTAGCGGAACCTACGAGCAGTACTTC. The encoded protein is CASSQGPSGTYEQYF.

V usage is TRBV6-5 and J usage is TRBJ2-7; 9 bases are shared with TRBD2. CDR1 MNHEY and CDR2 SVGAGI come from the germline V gene. V trimming: 10 bases; J trimming: 7 bases; junction bases outside the gene matches: 14. The CDR3 consists of 14 residues. CDR3 residues: CATGDAGGPREQYF. In nucleotides, the CDR3 is TGTGCCACGGGGGATGCGGGAGGGCCGAGAGAGCAGTACTTC.

This clone has a single count. This chain connects TRBV28 to TRBJ1-5; D is ambiguous. This CDR3 has 12 residues. The germline V gene encodes CDR1 MDHEN and CDR2 SYDVKM. Trimming shortened V by 8 bases and J by 1 base, and 6 bases separated the two germline ends. This CDR3 reads CASRISNQPQHF. DNA of the CDR3: TGTGCCAGCCGTATCAGCAATCAGCCCCAGCATTTT.

The rearrangement links TRBV6-5 to TRBJ2-7; D possibly uses TRBD1 or TRBD2 (5 bases each). CDR1 and CDR2 (germline): MNHEY, SVGAGI. The CDR3 loop spans 14 amino acids. Between the trimmed V and J ends, which lost 7 bases and 2 bases, there was a span of 15 bases. CDR3 amino acids: CASKTGTGPYEQYF. The CDR3, as DNA: TGTGCCAGCAAAACCGGGACCGGGCCCTACGAGCAGTACTTC.

The chain has TRBV28 and TRBJ2-7; D is possibly TRBD1 (6 bases). This CDR3 spans 15 amino acids. The germline V gene encodes CDR1 MDHEN and CDR2 SYDVKM. V was pared by 5 bases and J by 3 bases, with 17 bases between. CDR3 nucleotide sequence: TGTGCCAGCAGTCTCTCTCCGGACAGAGTCTACGAGCAGTACTTC. It encodes CASSLSPDRVYEQYF. The complete variable domain, with remaining parts taken from reference TRBV28 and TRBJ2-7, reads DVKVTQSSRYLVKRTGEKVFLECVQDMDHENMFWYRQDPGLGLRLIYFSYDVKMKEKGDIPEGYSVSREKKERFSLILESASTNQTSMYLCASSLSPDRVYEQYFGPGTRLTVT.

The V and J genes are TRBV19 and TRBJ2-6; possible D gene TRBD1, 6 bases. CDR3 length: 15 amino acids. Germline lookup yields CDR1 LNHDA and CDR2 SQIVND (reference sequence). With 3 bases removed from V and 1 base from J, the gap between germline ends came to 7 bases. The CDR3 coding sequence is TGTGCCAGTAGTATCAGGGGTTCTGGGGCCAACGTCCTGACTTTC. Amino acid sequence: CASSIRGSGANVLTF.

This rearrangement joins TRBV19 to TRBJ1-1; no clear D. Trimming took 6 bases from V and 5 from J, leaving 7 bases between them. Per the germline V gene, CDR1 is LNHDA and CDR2 is SQIVND (reference sequence). This CDR3 spans 11 amino acids. The CDR3 loop is CASRFSTEAFF. In DNA, the CDR3 is TGTGCCAGTAGGTTTTCTACTGAAGCTTTCTTT.

This chain uses TRBV12-5 with TRBJ2-1; D might be TRBD1 (6 bases). The germline gives CDR1 LGHNT, CDR2 FRNRAP. The CDR3 runs to 14 residues. Trimming took 1 base from V and 2 from J, leaving 6 bases between them. CDR3 region: CASGLDRAYNEQFF. The CDR3 bases are TGTGCTAGTGGTTTGGACAGGGCCTACAATGAGCAGTTCTTC.

The chain carries TRBV29-1 and TRBJ2-1; D call uncertain. Germline CDR1 SQVTM, CDR2 ANQGSEA. Trimming shortened V by 3 bases and J by 2 bases, and 11 bases separated the two germline ends. The CDR3 sequence is 14 residues long. The CDR3 spells CSVDPMATYNEQFF. In nucleotides, the CDR3 is TGCAGCGTTGATCCTATGGCCACCTACAATGAGCAGTTCTTC.